The 9 T cell receptor beta chains listed next were all sequenced from one sample in a study of blood T cells in healthy people across ages. The use of a sample-barcoded 5' primer and a J-beta primer mix characterized a second PCR of about 6 to 12 cycles. TCRdb analysed the 5' RACE reads with MiXCR anew, one entry per CDR3 protein. The sample carries 750,000 to 950,000 distinct CDR3 sequences, roughly 25% recorded once. This sample also appeared in a second study, on T cells of mothers and their children.

Material: blood. These receptors were obtained from a boy between 10 and 17 years old in good health.

The chain is built from TRBV12-3 or TRBV12-4 and TRBJ2-3; a weak D match, TRBD2 (5 bases). With 7 bases removed from V and 6 bases from J, the gap between germline ends came to 14 bases. This CDR3 has 13 residues. The CDR3 loop reads CASKRTVEDTQYF. CDR3 DNA: TGTGCCAGCAAGAGGACTGTGGAGGATACGCAGTATTTT.

This chain uses TRBV5-6 with TRBJ2-5, with 8 bases identical to TRBD1. The assigned J gene may be wrong: the sequence end matches TRBJ2-7 better. Germline V gene data show CDR1 as SGHDT and CDR2 as YYEEEE. The CDR3 extends over 17 amino acids. CDR3 amino acids: CASSSLPGGQIPYEQYF. For the CDR3, the DNA is TGTGCCAGCAGCTCATTACCAGGGGGCCAGATACCCTACGAGCAGTACTTC.

The chain uses TRBV20-1 and TRBJ1-1; no definite D call. Germline V gene data show CDR1 as DFQATT and CDR2 as SNEGSKA (reference sequence). This CDR3 is built from 13 residues. Trimming removed 0 bases at V and 3 bases at J, with 8 bases between. The DNA of the CDR3 is TGCAGTGCTAGAGATCTCGGCTACACTGAAGCTTTCTTT. As protein: CSARDLGYTEAFF.

The J gene is TRBJ2-7, the V gene TRBV28, with 8 positions matching TRBD1. The CDR3 extends over 14 amino acids. Germline lookup yields CDR1 MDHEN and CDR2 SYDVKM. The V gene end was trimmed by 7 bases and the J gene end by 3 bases; junction bases not matched to a gene: 8. The CDR3 here is CASIPGGFGYEQYF. The CDR3 region has the DNA TGTGCCAGCATCCCAGGGGGCTTTGGCTACGAGCAGTACTTC.

This chain connects TRBV6-4 to TRBJ1-5; unclear D gene. V was trimmed by 5 bases and J by 4 bases, leaving 9 bases between them. CDR3 length equals 13 residues. Germline V CDR1 and CDR2: MRHNA, SNTAGT. This CDR3 is CASSRVRNQPQHF. CDR3 in DNA: TGTGCCAGCAGTAGGGTACGGAATCAGCCCCAGCATTTT.

This clonotype was seen at least ten times. The chain carries TRBV20-1 and TRBJ2-5, with 11 bases aligning to TRBD2. This CDR3 contains 15 residues. Germline lookup yields CDR1 DFQATT and CDR2 SNEGSKA (reference sequence). V gave up 6 bases and J gave up 3 bases; unmatched junction bases: 9. In nucleotides, the CDR3 is TGCAGTGCAGAACCCGGGACTAGCGGTAAAGAGACCCAGTACTTC. Translated: CSAEPGTSGKETQYF.

V gene TRBV9 combines with J gene TRBJ2-5; 10 nucleotides match TRBD2. The assigned J gene may be wrong: the sequence end matches TRBJ2-1 better. The CDR3 loop spans 15 amino acids. Germline V lookup: CDR1 SGDLS, CDR2 YYNGEE. The CDR3 spells CASSVGSGGALEQFF. CDR3 sequence (DNA): TGTGCCAGCAGCGTAGGCAGCGGGGGGGCATTGGAGCAGTTCTTC.

This clonotype occurred a few times. The gene calls are TRBV3-1 and TRBJ2-7, with TRBD1 matching over 12 bases. The germline V gene encodes CDR1 LGHDT and CDR2 YNNKEL (reference sequence). V was pared by 5 bases and J by 5 bases, with 10 bases of the junction left unmatched. This CDR3 is 16 amino acids long. CDR3 sequence (DNA): TGTGCCAGCAGCATCTCCGGGACAGGGGGCTTGGACGAGCAGTACTTC. The encoded protein is CASSISGTGGLDEQYF.

The CDR3 here is CASSLRQGLTPNEQFF. The CDR3 DNA sequence: TGTGCCAGCAGCCTTCGACAGGGGTTAACCCCCAATGAGCAGTTCTTC. This rearrangement joins TRBV3-1 to TRBJ2-1; 8 positions agree with TRBD1. The CDR3 runs to 16 residues. V shed 4 bases, J shed 6 bases, and the junction held 11 bases outside the gene matches. Germline CDR1 LGHDT, CDR2 YNNKEL (reference sequence).